This T cell receptor beta chain was profiled in a study of CD8 T cells in ankylosing spondylitis. A note on this clonotype: As yet, its antigen is unknown.

Study outcomes and limitations: For ankylosing spondylitis blood, a TCR beta motif of several highly homologous variants appeared characteristic. There was reportedly significant enrichment of clones that were disease-linked in matched ankylosing spondylitis synovial fluid. Certain motif variants had earlier appeared in reactive arthritis synovial fluid and blood.

V was clipped by 6 bases and J by 4 bases, with 13 bases between them. The CDR3 is made up of 14 amino acids. The TCR beta libraries were generated through quantitative 5'-RACE incorporating molecular barcodes. TCRdb re-analysed the 5' RACE reads in MiXCR, keeping a single row per CDR3 protein. The sample holds 350,000 to 400,000 distinct CDR3 sequences; roughly 20% are singletons and the top ten take 10% to 15%. The source is a male donor with ankylosing spondylitis or in good health (not recorded which). The chain recombines TRBV12-3 or TRBV12-4 with TRBJ2-4; a possible D gene is TRBD1 (6 bases). Sequencing was performed on blood, either unsorted or a sorted T cell fraction (not recorded which). The CDR3, as DNA: TGTGCCAGCAGCCTGGGACAAGTTAAAAACATTCAGTACTTC. It translates to CASSLGQVKNIQYF.